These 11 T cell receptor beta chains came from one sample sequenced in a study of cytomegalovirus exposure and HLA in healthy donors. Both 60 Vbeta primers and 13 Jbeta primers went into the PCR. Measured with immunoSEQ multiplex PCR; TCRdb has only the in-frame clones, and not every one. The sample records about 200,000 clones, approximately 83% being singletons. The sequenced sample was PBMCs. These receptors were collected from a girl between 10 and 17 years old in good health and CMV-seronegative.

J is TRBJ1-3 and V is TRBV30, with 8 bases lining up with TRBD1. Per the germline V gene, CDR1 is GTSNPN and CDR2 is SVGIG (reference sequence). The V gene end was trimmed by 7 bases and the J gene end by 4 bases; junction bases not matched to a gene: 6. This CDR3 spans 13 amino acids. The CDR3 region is CASQGAPGNTIYF. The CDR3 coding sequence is TGTGCCTCGCAGGGGGCGCCCGGAAACACCATATATTTT.

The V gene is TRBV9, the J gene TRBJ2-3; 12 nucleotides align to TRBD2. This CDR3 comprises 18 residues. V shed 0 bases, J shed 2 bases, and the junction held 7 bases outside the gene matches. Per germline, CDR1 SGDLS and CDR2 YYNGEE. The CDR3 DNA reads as TGTGCCAGCAGCGTAGATGGGAGACTAGCGGGGGCCACAGATACGCAGTATTTT. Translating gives CASSVDGRLAGATDTQYF.

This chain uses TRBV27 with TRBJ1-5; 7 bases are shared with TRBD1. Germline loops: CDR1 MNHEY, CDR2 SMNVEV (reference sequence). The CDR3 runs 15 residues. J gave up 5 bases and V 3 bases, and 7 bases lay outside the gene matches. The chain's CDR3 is CASSLIEDRHQPQHF. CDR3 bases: TGTGCCAGCAGTTTGATAGAGGACAGGCATCAGCCCCAGCATTTT.

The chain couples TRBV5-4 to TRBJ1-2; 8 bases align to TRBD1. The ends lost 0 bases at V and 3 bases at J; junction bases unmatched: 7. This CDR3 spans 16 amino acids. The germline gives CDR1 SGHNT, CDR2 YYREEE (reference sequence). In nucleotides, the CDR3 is TGTGCCAGCAGCTTGGACGGACAGGGACTATACTATGGCTACACCTTC. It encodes CASSLDGQGLYYGYTF.

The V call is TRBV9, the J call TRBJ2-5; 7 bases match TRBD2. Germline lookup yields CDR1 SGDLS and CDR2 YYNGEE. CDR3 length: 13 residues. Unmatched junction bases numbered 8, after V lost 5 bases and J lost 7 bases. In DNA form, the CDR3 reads TGTGCCAGCAGACCCTCGGGGGGAGGGACCCAGTACTTC. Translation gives CASRPSGGGTQYF.

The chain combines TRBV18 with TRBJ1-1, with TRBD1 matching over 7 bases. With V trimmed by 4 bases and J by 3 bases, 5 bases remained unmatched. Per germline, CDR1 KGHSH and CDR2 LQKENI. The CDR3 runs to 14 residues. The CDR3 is CASSRRGQDTEAFF. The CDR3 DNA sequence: TGTGCCAGCTCACGACGAGGACAGGACACTGAAGCTTTCTTT.

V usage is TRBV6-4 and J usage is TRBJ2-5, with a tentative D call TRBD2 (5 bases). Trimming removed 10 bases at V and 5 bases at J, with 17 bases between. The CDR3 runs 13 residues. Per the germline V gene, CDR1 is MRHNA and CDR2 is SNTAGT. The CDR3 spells CATATSPAETQYF. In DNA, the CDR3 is TGTGCCACCGCAACTAGTCCCGCGGAGACCCAGTACTTC.

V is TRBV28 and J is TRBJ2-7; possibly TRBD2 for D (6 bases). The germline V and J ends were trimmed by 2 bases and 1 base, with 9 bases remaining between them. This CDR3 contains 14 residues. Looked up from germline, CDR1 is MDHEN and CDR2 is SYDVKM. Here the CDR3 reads CASSLAGTSYEQYF. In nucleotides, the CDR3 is TGTGCCAGCAGTTTAGCGGGGACTTCCTACGAGCAGTACTTC. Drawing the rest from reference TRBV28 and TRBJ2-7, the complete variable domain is DVKVTQSSRYLVKRTGEKVFLECVQDMDHENMFWYRQDPGLGLRLIYFSYDVKMKEKGDIPEGYSVSREKKERFSLILESASTNQTSMYLCASSLAGTSYEQYFGPGTRLTVT.

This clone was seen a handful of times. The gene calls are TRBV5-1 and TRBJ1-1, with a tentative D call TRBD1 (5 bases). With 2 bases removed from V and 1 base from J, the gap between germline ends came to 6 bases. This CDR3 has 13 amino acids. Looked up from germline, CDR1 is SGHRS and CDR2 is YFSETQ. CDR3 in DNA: TGCGCCAGCAGCTTTCAGGGGAACACTGAAGCTTTCTTT. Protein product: CASSFQGNTEAFF.

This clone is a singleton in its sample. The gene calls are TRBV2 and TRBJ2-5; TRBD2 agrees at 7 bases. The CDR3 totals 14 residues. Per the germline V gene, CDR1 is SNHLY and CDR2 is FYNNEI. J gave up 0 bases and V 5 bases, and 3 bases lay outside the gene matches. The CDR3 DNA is TGTGCCAGCAGTCTAGCGGAGTACCAAGAGACCCAGTACTTC. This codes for CASSLAEYQETQYF.

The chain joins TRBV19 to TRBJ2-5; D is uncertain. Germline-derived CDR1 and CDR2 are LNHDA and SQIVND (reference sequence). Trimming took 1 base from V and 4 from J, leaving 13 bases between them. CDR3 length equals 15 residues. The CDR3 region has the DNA TGTGCCAGTAGTATAGTTGGAGCTCGTGCAGAGACCCAGTACTTC. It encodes CASSIVGARAETQYF. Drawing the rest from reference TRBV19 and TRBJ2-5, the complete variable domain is DGGITQSPKYLFRKEGQNVTLSCEQNLNHDAMYWYRQDPGQGLRLIYYSQIVNDFQKGDIAEGYSVSREKKESFPLTVTSAQKNPTAFYLCASSIVGARAETQYFGPGTRLLVL.